This T cell receptor (beta chain) was retrieved from a study of blood T cell repertoires in COVID-19. Study details: Samples came from the United States, Italy and Spain, spanning acute and convalescent COVID-19. T cells, B-cell-depleted T cells, or PBMCs supplied cDNA or gDNA.

In germline, CDR1 is ENHRY, CDR2 SYGVKD. The CDR3 consists of 16 residues. Trimming shortened V by 3 bases and J by 1 base, and 13 bases separated the two germline ends. Method: immunoSEQ multiplex PCR; TCRdb's copy keeps in-frame clones and lacks some. The sample has approximately 260,000 clones, just under 85% seen once; the top ten hold around 9.9%. The rearrangement uses TRBV10-3 and TRBJ1-5; D is undetermined. This receptor was taken from a woman aged 80 or over with acute or convalescent COVID-19. The sequenced sample was peripheral blood. CDR3 nucleotide sequence: TGTGCCATCAGTGAAAGACGGCCAGGAAGCAATCAGCCCCAGCATTTT. Translated: CAISERRPGSNQPQHF.